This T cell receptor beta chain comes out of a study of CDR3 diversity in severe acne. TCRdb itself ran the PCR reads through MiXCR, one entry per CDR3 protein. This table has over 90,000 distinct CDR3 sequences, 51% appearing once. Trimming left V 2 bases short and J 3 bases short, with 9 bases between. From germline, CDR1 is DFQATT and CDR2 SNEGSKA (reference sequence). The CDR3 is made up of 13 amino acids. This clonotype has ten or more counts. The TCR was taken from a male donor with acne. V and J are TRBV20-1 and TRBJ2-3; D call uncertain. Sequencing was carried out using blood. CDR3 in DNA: TGCAGTGCTAGAAACCTAGGTACAGATACGCAGTATTTT. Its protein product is CSARNLGTDTQYF.